Shown below are 9 T cell receptor beta chains from a single sample sequenced in a study of T cells after yellow fever vaccination. TCRdb reprocessed the 5' RACE reads via MiXCR and lists one record per CDR3 protein. There are 95,000 to 150,000 distinct CDR3 sequences in the sample; 6.5% to 8% occur only once, and nearly 2.5% lies in the top ten. The specimen comprised CD4+ T cells sorted from PBMCs, sampled 9 to 10 days after the first yellow fever vaccination. These receptors all come from a young man who received the YFV17D yellow fever vaccine.

The sample holds many counts of this clonotype. The J gene is TRBJ1-2, the V gene TRBV12-3 or TRBV12-4; D remains unclear. The CDR3 consists of 13 residues. With 3 bases removed from V and 4 bases from J, the gap between germline ends came to 9 bases. CDR3 nucleotide sequence: TGTGCCAGCAGTTTCGGGCACGCCTATGGCTACACCTTC. It translates to CASSFGHAYGYTF.

This clonotype was detected only a few times. The germline gene is not matched at one end of the junction; a read error may be the cause. The CDR3 DNA sequence: TGTGCTAGCAGCCTCGGACTAGCGGGCGCCGGGGAGCTGTTTTTT. This translates into CASSLGLAGAGELFF. The V gene is TRBV7-7, the J gene TRBJ2-2; TRBD2 aligns across 11 bases. The V gene's germline CDR1 is SSHAT and CDR2 FNYEAQ (reference sequence). The length of the CDR3 is 15 residues.

This clonotype was seen a few times. The V call is TRBV12-3 or TRBV12-4, the J call TRBJ2-7, with D possibly being TRBD1 or TRBD2 (7 bases each). The CDR3 is 14 residues long. V was shortened by 7 bases and J by 5 bases, with 18 bases between the two germline ends. CDR3 in DNA: TGTGCCAGCAACATACAGGGGAGGGCGAACGAGCAGTACTTC. Translation gives CASNIQGRANEQYF.

This clonotype was seen only a few times. This chain links TRBV5-1 with TRBJ2-1, with 8 bases that match TRBD2. CDR1 and CDR2 (germline): SGHRS, YFSETQ. The CDR3 totals 15 residues. With V trimmed by 4 bases and J by 8 bases, 11 bases remained unmatched. CDR3 region: CASSPRPGGGDEQFF. CDR3 coding DNA: TGCGCCAGCAGCCCCCGCCCGGGGGGGGGCGATGAGCAGTTCTTC.

To note about this clonotype: A much larger clone is a single base away; this may be a read error. V and J are TRBV28 and TRBJ2-7; D is possibly TRBD1 (6 bases). The germline V gene encodes CDR1 MDHEN and CDR2 SYDVKM. This CDR3 comprises 14 residues. With 6 bases removed from V and 3 bases from J, the gap between germline ends came to 15 bases. CDR3 protein: CASSGSGTYYEQYV. The CDR3 DNA follows: TGTGCCAGCAGCGGATCCGGGACATACTACGAGCAGTACGTC.

This clonotype was counted many times. This chain links TRBV5-1 with TRBJ2-1; unclear D gene. Germline-derived CDR1 and CDR2 are SGHRS and YFSETQ. This CDR3 contains 11 residues. Trimming removed 7 bases at V and 10 bases at J, with 12 bases between. CDR3 loop: CASFLDGEQFF. DNA for the CDR3: TGCGCCAGCTTCCTAGATGGCGAGCAGTTCTTC.

This clonotype was counted at least ten times. The chain joins TRBV20-1 to TRBJ1-6; 7 bases match TRBD1. Trimming at V came to 4 bases and at J to 5 bases, leaving 5 bases not matched to a gene. Germline V gene sequence: CDR1 DFQATT, CDR2 SNEGSKA (reference sequence). The CDR3 is made up of 14 amino acids. The CDR3 here is CSAKETGNNSPLHF. The CDR3 region has the DNA TGCAGTGCTAAAGAGACAGGGAATAATTCACCCCTCCACTTT.

This clonotype was detected many times. V and J are TRBV28 and TRBJ2-1; no reliable D call. The ends were cut back, 7 bases at V and 4 bases at J, with 14 bases in the middle. The CDR3 extends over 14 amino acids. The V gene's germline CDR1 is MDHEN and CDR2 SYDVKM. The DNA of the CDR3 is TGTGCCAGCAAGGTAGCAGGAATTTACAATGAGCAGTTCTTC. Encoded protein: CASKVAGIYNEQFF.

This clonotype was recorded at least ten times. This rearrangement joins TRBV7-2 to TRBJ2-7; D remains ambiguous. CDR3 length equals 13 residues. The V gene's germline CDR1 is SGHTA and CDR2 FQGNSA. V lost 3 bases to trimming and J lost 5 bases, with 11 bases between them. Written as DNA, the CDR3 is TGTGCCAGCAGCTTGAGGCCAGAGAACGAGCAGTACGTC. Translation: CASSLRPENEQYV.